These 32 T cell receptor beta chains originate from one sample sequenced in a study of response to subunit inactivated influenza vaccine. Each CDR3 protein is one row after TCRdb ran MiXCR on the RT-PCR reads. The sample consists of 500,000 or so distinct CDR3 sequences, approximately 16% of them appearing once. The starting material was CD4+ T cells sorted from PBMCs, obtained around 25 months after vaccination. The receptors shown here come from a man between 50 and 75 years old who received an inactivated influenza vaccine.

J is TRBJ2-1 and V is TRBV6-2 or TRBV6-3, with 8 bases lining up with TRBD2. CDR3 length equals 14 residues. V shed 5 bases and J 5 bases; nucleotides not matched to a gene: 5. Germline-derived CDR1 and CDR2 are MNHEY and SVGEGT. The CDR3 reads CASSTRLANNEQFF. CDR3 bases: TGTGCCAGCAGTACCAGACTAGCGAACAATGAGCAGTTCTTC.

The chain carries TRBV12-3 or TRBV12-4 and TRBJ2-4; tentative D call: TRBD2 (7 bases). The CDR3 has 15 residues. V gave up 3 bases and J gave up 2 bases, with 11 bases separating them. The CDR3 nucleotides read TGTGCCAGCAGTTTGAGCGGGACACCCAAAAACATTCAGTACTTC. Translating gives CASSLSGTPKNIQYF.

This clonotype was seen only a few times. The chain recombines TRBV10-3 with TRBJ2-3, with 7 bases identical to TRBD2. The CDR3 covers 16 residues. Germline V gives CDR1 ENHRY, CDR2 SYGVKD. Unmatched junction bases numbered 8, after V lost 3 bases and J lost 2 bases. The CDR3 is CAISEGSAGYTDTQYF. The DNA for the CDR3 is TGTGCCATCAGTGAAGGTTCAGCGGGGTACACAGATACGCAGTATTTT.

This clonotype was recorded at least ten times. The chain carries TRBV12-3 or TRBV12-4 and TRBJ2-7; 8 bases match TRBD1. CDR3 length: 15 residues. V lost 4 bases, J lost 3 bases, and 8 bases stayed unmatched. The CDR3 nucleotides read TGTGCCAGCAGTTCCCCCGGACAGGGCAACTACGAGCAGTACTTC. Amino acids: CASSSPGQGNYEQYF.

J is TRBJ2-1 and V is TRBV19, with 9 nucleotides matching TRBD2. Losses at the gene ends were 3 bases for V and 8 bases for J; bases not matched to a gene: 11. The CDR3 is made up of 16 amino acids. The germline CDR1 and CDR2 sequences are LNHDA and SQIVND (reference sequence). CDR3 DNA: TGTGCCAGTAGTATCTTAGTGGCTAGCGGGATTTATGAGCAGTTCTTC. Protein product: CASSILVASGIYEQFF.

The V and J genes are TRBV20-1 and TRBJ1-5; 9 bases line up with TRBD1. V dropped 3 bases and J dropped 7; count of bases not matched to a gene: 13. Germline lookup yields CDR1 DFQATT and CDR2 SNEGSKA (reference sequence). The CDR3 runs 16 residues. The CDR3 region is CSASSTSGQGRQPQHF. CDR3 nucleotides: TGCAGTGCTAGTTCTACCTCGGGACAGGGAAGGCAGCCCCAGCATTTT.

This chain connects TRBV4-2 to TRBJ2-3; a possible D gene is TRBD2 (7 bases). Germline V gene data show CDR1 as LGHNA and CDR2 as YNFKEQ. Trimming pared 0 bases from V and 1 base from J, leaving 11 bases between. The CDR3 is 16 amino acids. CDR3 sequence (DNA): TGTGCCAGCAGCCAAGAGTCGGGGGGCCGCACAGATACGCAGTATTTT. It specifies CASSQESGGRTDTQYF.

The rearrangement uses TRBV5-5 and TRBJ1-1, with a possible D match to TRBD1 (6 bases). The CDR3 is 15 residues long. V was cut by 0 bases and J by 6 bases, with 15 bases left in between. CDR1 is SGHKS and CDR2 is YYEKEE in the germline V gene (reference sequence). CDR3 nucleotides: TGTGCCAGCAGCTTGGTGGGGGGCGCCCCCGCTGAAGCTTTCTTT. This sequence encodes CASSLVGGAPAEAFF.

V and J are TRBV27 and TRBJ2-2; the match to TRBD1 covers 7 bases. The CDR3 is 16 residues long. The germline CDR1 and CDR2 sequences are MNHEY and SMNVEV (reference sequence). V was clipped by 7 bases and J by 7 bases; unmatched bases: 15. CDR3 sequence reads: CASNRDRVEIGGELFF. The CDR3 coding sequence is TGTGCCAGCAATCGAGACAGGGTAGAGATCGGCGGGGAGCTGTTTTTT.

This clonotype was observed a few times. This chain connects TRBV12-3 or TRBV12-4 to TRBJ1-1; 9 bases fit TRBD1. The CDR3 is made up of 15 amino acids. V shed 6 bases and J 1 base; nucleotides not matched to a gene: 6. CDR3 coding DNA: TGTGCCAGCAGGGACAGGGGCGGGAGGAACACTGAAGCTTTCTTT. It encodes CASRDRGGRNTEAFF.

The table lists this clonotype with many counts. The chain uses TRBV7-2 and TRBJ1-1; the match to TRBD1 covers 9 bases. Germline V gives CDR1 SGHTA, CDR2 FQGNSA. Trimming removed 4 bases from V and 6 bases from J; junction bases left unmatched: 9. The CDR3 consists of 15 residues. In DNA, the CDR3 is TGTGCCAGCAGCTATACAGGGGGCGCCGGGTCTGAAGCTTTCTTT. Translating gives CASSYTGGAGSEAFF.

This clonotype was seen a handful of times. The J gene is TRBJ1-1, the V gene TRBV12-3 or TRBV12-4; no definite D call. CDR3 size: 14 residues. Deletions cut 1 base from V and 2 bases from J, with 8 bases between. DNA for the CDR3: TGTGCCAGCAGTTTAGTGGGCGCAAACACTGAAGCTTTCTTT. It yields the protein CASSLVGANTEAFF.

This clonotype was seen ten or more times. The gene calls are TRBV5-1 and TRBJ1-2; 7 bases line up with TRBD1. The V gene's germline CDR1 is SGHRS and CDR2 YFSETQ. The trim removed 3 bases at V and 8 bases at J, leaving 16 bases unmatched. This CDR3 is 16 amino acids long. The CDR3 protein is CASSSPPFDRDKGYTF. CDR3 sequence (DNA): TGCGCCAGCAGCTCGCCCCCCTTCGACAGGGACAAAGGCTACACCTTC. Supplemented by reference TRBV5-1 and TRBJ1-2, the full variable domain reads KAGVTQTPRYLIKTRGQQVTLSCSPISGHRSVSWYQQTPGQGLQFLFEYFSETQRNKGNFPGRFSGRQFSNSRSEMNVSTLELGDSALYLCASSSPPFDRDKGYTFGSGTRLTVV.

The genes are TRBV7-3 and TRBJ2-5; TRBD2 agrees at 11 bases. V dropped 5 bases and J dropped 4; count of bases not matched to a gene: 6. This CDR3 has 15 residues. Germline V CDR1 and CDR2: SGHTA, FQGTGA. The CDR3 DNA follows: TGTGCCAGCAGCCCCTCTAGCGGGAGGCCAGAGACCCAGTACTTC. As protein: CASSPSSGRPETQYF.

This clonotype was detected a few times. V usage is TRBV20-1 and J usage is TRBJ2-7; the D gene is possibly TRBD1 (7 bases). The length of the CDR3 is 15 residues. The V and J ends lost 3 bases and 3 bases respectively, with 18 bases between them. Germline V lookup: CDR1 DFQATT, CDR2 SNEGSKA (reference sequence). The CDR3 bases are TGCAGTGCTAGGGGAGGTGCAGGGGGAAACTACGAGCAGTACTTC. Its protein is CSARGGAGGNYEQYF.

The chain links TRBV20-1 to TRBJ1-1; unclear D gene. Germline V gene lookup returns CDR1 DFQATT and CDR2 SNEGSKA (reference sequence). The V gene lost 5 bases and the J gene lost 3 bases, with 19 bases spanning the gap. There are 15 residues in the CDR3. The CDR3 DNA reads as TGCAGTGCTCCCTTACTTGGGATCAGGCACACTGAAGCTTTCTTT. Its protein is CSAPLLGIRHTEAFF.

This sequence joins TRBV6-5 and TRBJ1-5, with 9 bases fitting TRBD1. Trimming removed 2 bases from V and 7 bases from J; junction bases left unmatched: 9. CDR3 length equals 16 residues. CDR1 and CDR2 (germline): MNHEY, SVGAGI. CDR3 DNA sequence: TGTGCCAGCAGTTACGGGTCGGGGACAGGGTACCAGCCCCAGCATTTT. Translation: CASSYGSGTGYQPQHF.

CDR3 sequence reads: CASSQEYARGYTF. The DNA for the CDR3 is TGTGCCAGCAGCCAAGAGTACGCCAGAGGCTACACCTTC. This chain connects TRBV3-1 to TRBJ1-2; D gene ambiguous. CDR1 is LGHDT, CDR2 YNNKEL, per germline (reference sequence). V lost 0 bases, J lost 8 bases, and 10 bases lay in between. CDR3 length: 13 residues. The entire variable domain, with the rest obtained from reference TRBV3-1 and TRBJ1-2, is as follows: DTAVSQTPKYLVTQMGNDKSIKCEQNLGHDTMYWYKQDSKKFLKIMFSYNNKELIINETVPNRFSPKSPDKAHLNLHINSLELGDSAVYFCASSQEYARGYTFGSGTRLTVV.

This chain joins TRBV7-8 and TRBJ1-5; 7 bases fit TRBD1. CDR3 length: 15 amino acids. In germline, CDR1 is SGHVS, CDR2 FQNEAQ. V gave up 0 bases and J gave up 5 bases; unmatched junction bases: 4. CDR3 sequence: CASSLARTGYQPQHF. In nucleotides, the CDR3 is TGTGCCAGCAGCTTAGCCAGGACAGGATATCAGCCCCAGCATTTT. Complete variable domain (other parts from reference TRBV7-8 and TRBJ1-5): GAGVSQSPRYKVAKRGQDVALRCDPISGHVSLFWYQQALGQGPEFLTYFQNEAQLDKSGLPSDRFFAERPEGSVSTLKIQRTQQEDSAVYLCASSLARTGYQPQHFGDGTRLSIL.

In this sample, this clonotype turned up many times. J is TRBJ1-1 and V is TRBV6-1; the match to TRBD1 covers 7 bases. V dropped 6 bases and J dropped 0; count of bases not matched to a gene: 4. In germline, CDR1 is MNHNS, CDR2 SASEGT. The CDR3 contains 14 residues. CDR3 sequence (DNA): TGTGCCAGCAGCAGGGACAGTATGAACACTGAAGCTTTCTTT. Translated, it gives CASSRDSMNTEAFF.

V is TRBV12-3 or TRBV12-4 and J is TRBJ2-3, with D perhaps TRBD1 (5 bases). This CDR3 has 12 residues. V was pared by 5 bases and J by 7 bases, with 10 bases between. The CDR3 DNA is TGTGCCAGCAGTCTACAGGTTAATACGCAGTATTTT. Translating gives CASSLQVNTQYF.

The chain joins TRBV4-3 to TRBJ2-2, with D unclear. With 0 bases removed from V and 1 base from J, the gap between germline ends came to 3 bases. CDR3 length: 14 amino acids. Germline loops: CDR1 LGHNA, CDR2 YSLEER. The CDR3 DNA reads TGCGCCAGCAGCCAAGAACGGAACACCGGGGAGCTGTTTTTT. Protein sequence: CASSQERNTGELFF.

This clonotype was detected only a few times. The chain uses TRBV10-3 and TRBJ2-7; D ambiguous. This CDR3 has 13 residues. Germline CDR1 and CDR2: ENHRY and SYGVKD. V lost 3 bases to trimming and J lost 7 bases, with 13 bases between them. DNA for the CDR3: TGTGCCATCAGTGATTGGCAGCCGAAGGAGCAGTACTTC. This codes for CAISDWQPKEQYF.

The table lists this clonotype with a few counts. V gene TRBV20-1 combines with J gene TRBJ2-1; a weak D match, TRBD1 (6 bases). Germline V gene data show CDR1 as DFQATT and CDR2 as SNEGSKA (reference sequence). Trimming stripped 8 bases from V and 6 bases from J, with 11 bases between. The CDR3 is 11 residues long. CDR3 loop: CSLKQGNEQFF. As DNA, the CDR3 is TGCAGTTTGAAACAGGGCAATGAGCAGTTCTTC.

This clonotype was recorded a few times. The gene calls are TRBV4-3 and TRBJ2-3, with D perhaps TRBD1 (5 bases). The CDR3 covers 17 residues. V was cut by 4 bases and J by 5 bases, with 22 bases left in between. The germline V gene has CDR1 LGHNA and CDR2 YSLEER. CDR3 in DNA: TGCGCCAGCAGCCGGAGATCAGGGTCCTTAGCAGGAGATACGCAGTATTTT. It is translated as CASSRRSGSLAGDTQYF.

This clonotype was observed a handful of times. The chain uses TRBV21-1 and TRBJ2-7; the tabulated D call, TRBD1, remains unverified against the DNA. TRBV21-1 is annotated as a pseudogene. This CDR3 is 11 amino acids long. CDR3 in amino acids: CASSARAEQYF. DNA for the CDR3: TGTGCCAGCAGCGCCCGGGCCGAGCAGTACTTC.

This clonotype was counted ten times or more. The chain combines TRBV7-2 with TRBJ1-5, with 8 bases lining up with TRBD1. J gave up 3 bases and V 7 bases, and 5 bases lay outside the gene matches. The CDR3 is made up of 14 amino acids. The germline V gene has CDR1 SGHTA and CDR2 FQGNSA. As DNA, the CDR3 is TGTGCCAGCACCTCAGGGGGCTACAATCAGCCCCAGCATTTT. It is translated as CASTSGGYNQPQHF.

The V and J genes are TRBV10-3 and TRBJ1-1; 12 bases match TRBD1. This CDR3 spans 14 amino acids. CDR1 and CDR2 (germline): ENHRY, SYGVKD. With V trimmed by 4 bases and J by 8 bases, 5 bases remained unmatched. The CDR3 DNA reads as TGTGCCATCAGTGTCGGGACAGGGGGCGGCGAAGCTTTCTTT. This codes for CAISVGTGGGEAFF.

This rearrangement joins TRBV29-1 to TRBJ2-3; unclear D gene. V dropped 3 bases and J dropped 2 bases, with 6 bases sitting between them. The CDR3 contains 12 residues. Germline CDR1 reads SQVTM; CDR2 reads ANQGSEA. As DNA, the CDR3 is TGCAGCGTTGATTGGTTCACAGATACGCAGTATTTT. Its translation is CSVDWFTDTQYF.

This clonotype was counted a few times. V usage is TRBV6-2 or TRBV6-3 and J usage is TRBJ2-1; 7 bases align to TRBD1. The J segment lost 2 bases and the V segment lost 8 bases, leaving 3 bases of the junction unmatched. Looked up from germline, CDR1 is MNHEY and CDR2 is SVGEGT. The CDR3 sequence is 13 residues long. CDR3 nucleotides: TGTGCCAGCCGGGACAGCCCCTACAATGAGCAGTTCTTC. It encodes CASRDSPYNEQFF.

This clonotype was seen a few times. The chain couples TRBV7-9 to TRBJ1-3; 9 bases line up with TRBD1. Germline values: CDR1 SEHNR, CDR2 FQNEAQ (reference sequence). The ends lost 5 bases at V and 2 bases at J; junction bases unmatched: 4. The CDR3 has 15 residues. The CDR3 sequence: CASSTRQGAGNTIYF. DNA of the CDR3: TGTGCCAGCAGCACCAGACAGGGGGCTGGAAACACCATATATTTT. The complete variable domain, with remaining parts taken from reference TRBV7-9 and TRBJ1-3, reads DTGVSQNPRHKITKRGQNVTFRCDPISEHNRLYWYRQTLGQGPEFLTYFQNEAQLEKSRLLSDRFSAERPKGSFSTLEIQRTEQGDSAMYLCASSTRQGAGNTIYFGEGSWLTVV.

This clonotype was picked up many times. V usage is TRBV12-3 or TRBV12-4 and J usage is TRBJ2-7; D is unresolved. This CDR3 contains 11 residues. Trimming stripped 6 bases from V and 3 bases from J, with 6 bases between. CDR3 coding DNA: TGTGCCAGCAGCCTATACTACGAGCAGTACTTC. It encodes CASSLYYEQYF.